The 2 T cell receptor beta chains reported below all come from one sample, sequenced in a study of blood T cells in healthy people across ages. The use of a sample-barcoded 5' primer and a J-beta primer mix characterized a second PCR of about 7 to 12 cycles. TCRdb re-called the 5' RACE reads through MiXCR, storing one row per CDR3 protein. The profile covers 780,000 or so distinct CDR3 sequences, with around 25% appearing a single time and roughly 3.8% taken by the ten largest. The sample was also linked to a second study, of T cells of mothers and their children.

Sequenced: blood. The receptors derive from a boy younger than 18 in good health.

CDR3 bases: TGTGCCAGCAGCCTCCTTCAGAGATACAATGAGCAGTTCTTC. Translated, it gives CASSLLQRYNEQFF. The rearrangement joins TRBV7-2 to TRBJ2-1; D is unresolved. Germline CDR1 reads SGHTA; CDR2 reads FQGNSA. V lost 5 bases and J lost 4, with 12 bases in between. This CDR3 comprises 14 residues.

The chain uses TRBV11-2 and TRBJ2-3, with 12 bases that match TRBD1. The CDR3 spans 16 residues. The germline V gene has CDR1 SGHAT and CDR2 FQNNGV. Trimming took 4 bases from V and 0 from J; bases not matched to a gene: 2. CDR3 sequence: CASSSGQGASTDTQYF. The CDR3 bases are TGTGCCAGCAGCTCGGGACAGGGGGCGAGCACAGATACGCAGTATTTT.